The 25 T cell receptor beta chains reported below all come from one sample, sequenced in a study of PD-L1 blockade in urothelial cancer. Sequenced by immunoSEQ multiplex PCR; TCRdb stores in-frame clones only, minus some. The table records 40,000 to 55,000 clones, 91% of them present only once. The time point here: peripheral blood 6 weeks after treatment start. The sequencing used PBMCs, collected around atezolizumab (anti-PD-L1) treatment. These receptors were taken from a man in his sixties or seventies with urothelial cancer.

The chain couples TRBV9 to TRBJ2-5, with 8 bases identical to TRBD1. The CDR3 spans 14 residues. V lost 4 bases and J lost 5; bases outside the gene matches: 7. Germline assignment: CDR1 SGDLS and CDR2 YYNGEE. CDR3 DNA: TGTGCCAGCAGCAACGACAGGGGATGGGAGACCCAGTACTTC. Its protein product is CASSNDRGWETQYF.

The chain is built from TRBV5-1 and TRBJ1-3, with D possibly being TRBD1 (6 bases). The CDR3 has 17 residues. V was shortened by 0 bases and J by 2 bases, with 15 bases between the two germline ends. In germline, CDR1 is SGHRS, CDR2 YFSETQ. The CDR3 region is CASSLGLQGTAGNTIYF. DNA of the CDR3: TGCGCCAGCAGCTTGGGGTTACAGGGCACCGCTGGAAACACCATATATTTT.

As DNA, the CDR3 is TGCGCCAGCAGCCCCCAAGGGACAGCTAACTATGGCTACACCTTC. Its translation: CASSPQGTANYGYTF. This chain connects TRBV4-1 to TRBJ1-2; 7 bases fit TRBD1. Germline V gene lookup returns CDR1 MGHRA and CDR2 YSYEKL. V shed 4 bases and J 0 bases; nucleotides not matched to a gene: 5. The CDR3 covers 15 residues.

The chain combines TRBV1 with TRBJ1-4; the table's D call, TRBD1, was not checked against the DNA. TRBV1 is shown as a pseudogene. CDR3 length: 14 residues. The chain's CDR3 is CTSSAGTGSEKLFF. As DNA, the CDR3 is TGCACCAGCAGCGCTGGGACAGGGAGTGAAAAACTGTTTTTT.

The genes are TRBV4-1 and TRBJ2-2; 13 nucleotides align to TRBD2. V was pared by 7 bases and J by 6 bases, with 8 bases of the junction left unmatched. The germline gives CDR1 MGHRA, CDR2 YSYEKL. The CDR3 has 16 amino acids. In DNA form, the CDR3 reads TGCGCCAGCACCACCGGACTAGCGGGAGCTTCCGGGGAGCTGTTTTTT. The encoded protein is CASTTGLAGASGELFF.

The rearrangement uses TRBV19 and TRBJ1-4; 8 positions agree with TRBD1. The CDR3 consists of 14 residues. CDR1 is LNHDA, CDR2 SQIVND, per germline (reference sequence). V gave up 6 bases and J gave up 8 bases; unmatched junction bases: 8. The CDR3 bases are TGTGCCAGTAGCAACGGACAGGGACGAGAAAAACTGTTTTTT. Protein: CASSNGQGREKLFF.

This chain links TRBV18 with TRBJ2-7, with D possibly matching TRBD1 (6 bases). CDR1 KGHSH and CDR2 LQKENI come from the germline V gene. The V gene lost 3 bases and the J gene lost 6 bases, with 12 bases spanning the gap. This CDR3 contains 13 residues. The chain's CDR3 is CASSPTGEGEQYF. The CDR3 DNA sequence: TGTGCCAGCTCACCGACAGGAGAGGGCGAGCAGTACTTC.

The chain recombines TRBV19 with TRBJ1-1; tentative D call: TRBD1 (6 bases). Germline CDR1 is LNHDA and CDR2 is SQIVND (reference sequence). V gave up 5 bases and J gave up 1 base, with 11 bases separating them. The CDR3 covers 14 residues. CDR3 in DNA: TGTGCCAGTAGTTTCCGGGGACAGAACACTGAAGCTTTCTTT. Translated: CASSFRGQNTEAFF. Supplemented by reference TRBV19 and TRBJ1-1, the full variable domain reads DGGITQSPKYLFRKEGQNVTLSCEQNLNHDAMYWYRQDPGQGLRLIYYSQIVNDFQKGDIAEGYSVSREKKESFPLTVTSAQKNPTAFYLCASSFRGQNTEAFFGQGTRLTVV.

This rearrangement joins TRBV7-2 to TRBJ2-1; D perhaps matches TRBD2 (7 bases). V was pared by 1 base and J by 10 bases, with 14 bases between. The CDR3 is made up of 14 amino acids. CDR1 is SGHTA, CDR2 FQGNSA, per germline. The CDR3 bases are TGTGCCAGCAGCTTAGTCGGGGGGCTGGGCGAGCAGTTCTTC. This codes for CASSLVGGLGEQFF.

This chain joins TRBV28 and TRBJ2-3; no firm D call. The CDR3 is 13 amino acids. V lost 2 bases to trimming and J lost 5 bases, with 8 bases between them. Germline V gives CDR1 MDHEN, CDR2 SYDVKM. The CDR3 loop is CASSLPQLDTQYF. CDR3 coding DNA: TGTGCCAGCAGTTTACCCCAGTTAGATACGCAGTATTTT. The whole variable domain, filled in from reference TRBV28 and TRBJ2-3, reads DVKVTQSSRYLVKRTGEKVFLECVQDMDHENMFWYRQDPGLGLRLIYFSYDVKMKEKGDIPEGYSVSREKKERFSLILESASTNQTSMYLCASSLPQLDTQYFGPGTRLTVL.

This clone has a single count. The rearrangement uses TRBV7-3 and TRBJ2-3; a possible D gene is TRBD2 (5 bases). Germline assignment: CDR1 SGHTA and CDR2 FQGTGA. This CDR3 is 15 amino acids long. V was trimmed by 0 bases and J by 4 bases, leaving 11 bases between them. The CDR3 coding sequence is TGTGCCAGCAGCTTAACGGCCCGAGGGTCAGATACGCAGTATTTT. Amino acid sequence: CASSLTARGSDTQYF.

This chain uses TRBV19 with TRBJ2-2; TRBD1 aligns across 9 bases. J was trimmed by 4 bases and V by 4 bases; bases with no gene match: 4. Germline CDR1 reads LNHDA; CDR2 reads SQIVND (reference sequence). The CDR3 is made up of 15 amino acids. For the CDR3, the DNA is TGTGCCAGTAGTACCAACAGGGGGCCCACCGGGGAGCTGTTTTTT. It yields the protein CASSTNRGPTGELFF.

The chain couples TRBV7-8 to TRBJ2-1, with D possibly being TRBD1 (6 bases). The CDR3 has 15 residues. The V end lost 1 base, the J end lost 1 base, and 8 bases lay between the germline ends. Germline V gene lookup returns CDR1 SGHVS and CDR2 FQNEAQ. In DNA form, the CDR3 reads TGTGCCAGCAGCTTAGAAGGGGGATCCTACAATGAGCAGTTCTTC. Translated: CASSLEGGSYNEQFF.

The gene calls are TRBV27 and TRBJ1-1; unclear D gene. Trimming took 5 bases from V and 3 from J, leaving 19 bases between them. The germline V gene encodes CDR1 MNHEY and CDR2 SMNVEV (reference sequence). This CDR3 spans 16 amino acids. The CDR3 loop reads CASSPHIRWRDTEAFF. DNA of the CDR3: TGTGCCAGCAGTCCTCATATCCGGTGGAGGGACACTGAAGCTTTCTTT.

In DNA, the CDR3 is TGTGCCAGTAGCCCCCGGACAGGATCGAACACTGAAGCTTTCTTT. Translated, it gives CASSPRTGSNTEAFF. The chain uses TRBV19 and TRBJ1-1; TRBD1 aligns across 7 bases. This CDR3 comprises 15 residues. From germline, CDR1 is LNHDA and CDR2 SQIVND (reference sequence). V lost 6 bases and J lost 1; bases outside the gene matches: 8.

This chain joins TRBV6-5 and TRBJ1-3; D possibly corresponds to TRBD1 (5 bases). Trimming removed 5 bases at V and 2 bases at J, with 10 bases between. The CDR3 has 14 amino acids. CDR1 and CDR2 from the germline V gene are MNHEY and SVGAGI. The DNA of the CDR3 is TGTGCCAGCAGTCCAGGGTCCGCTGGAAACACCATATATTTT. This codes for CASSPGSAGNTIYF.

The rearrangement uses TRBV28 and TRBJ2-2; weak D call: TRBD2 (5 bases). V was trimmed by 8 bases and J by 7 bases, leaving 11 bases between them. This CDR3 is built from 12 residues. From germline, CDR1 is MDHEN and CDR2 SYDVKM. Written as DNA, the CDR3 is TGTGCCAGCTTTAGCGTCAGCGGGGAGCTGTTTTTT. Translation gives CASFSVSGELFF.

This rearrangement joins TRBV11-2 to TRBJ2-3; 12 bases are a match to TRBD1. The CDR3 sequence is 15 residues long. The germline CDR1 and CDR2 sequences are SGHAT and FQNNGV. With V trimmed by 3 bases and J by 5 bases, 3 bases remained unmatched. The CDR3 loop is CASSFGTGGGDTQYF. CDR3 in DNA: TGTGCCAGCAGCTTTGGGACAGGGGGCGGAGATACGCAGTATTTT.

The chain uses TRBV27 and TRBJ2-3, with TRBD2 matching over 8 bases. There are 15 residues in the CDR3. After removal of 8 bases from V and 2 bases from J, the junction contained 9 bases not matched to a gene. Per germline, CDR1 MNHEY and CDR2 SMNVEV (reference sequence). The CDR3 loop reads CASGPSGSATDTQYF. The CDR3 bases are TGTGCCAGCGGGCCAAGCGGGAGTGCCACAGATACGCAGTATTTT.

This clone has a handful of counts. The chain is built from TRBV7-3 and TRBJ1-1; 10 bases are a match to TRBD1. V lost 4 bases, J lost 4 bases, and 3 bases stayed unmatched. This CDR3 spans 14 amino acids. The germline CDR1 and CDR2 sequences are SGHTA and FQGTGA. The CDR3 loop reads CASSYGTGATEAFF. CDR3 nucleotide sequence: TGTGCCAGCAGCTACGGGACAGGGGCCACTGAAGCTTTCTTT.

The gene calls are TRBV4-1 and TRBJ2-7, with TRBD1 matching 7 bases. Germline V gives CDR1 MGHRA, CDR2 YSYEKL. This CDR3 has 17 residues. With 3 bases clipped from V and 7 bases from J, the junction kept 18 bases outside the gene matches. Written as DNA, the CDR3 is TGCGCCAGCAGCCATGGGCCCCGGGACAGATCCCTGAGGGAGCAGTACTTC. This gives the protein CASSHGPRDRSLREQYF.

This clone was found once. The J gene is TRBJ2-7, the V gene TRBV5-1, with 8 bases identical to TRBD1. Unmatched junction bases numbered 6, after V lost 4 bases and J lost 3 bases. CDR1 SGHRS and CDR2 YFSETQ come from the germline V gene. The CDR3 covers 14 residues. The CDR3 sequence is CASSRGQEGYEQYF. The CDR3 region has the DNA TGCGCCAGCAGCAGGGGACAGGAAGGCTACGAGCAGTACTTC.

Here the CDR3 reads CATAVSGSLRGEQYF. CDR3 coding DNA: TGTGCCACCGCCGTATCCGGCTCATTAAGGGGCGAGCAGTACTTC. The V call is TRBV27, the J call TRBJ2-7; TRBD1 is a possible D gene (5 bases). Trimming cost V 10 bases and J 6 bases, with 25 bases left between them. CDR1 is MNHEY, CDR2 SMNVEV, per germline (reference sequence). The CDR3 contains 15 residues.

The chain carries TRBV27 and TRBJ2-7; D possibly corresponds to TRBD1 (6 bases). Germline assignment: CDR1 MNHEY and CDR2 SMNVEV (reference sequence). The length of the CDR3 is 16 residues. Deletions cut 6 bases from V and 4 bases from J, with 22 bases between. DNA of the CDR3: TGTGCCAGCAGGGTTTATGCAGGGGCCCTACCTTACGAGCAGTACTTC. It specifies CASRVYAGALPYEQYF.

The CDR3 is CASSHAGLAADTQYF. The CDR3 nucleotides read TGTGCCAGCAGCCATGCGGGACTAGCGGCAGATACGCAGTATTTT. The chain combines TRBV11-3 with TRBJ2-3, with 11 bases fitting TRBD2. Per germline, CDR1 SGHNT and CDR2 YENEEA. V was clipped by 5 bases and J by 4 bases; unmatched bases: 5. The CDR3 contains 15 residues.